A single sample gave rise to the 14 T cell receptor beta chains below, sequenced in a study of OX40 agonist ivuxolimab in advanced cancers. The table came from immunoSEQ multiplex PCR; TCRdb's copy has only in-frame clones and leaves some out. The sample has approximately 11,000 clones, around 74% seen once. The sample consisted of CD4+ or CD8+ T cells sorted from blood, taken in a trial of the OX40 agonist ivuxolimab. The receptor set was obtained from an adult with an advanced solid tumor such as melanoma, head and neck, liver or kidney cancer.

There are a few counts of this clone. V is TRBV11-2 and J is TRBJ2-3; D is perhaps TRBD1 (6 bases). The CDR3 length is 15 residues. V dropped 5 bases and J dropped 0 bases, with 12 bases sitting between them. Germline CDR1 and CDR2: SGHAT and FQNNGV. CDR3 nucleotide sequence: TGTGCCAGCAGCCGGGACACCTCGAGCACAGATACGCAGTATTTT. Translated: CASSRDTSSTDTQYF.

This sequence joins TRBV27 and TRBJ1-4; 7 positions agree with TRBD1. The ends lost 2 bases at V and 1 base at J; junction bases unmatched: 4. Germline V CDR1 and CDR2: MNHEY, SMNVEV (reference sequence). The CDR3 is made up of 16 amino acids. The CDR3 DNA sequence: TGTGCCAGCAGTTTAAGGGGGCTAGGAACTAATGAAAAACTGTTTTTT. It specifies CASSLRGLGTNEKLFF.

V is TRBV5-1 and J is TRBJ2-7; D gene uncertain. CDR3 length: 12 residues. V gave up 1 base and J gave up 5 bases, with 7 bases separating them. The germline CDR1 and CDR2 sequences are SGHRS and YFSETQ. The DNA for the CDR3 is TGCGCCAGCAGCTTGTTCGGTCACGAGCAGTACTTC. This sequence encodes CASSLFGHEQYF.

The chain uses TRBV7-8 and TRBJ1-5, with a weak D call TRBD1 (5 bases). Germline assignment: CDR1 SGHVS and CDR2 FQNEAQ. V was trimmed by 5 bases and J by 7 bases, leaving 21 bases between them. The CDR3 is made up of 16 amino acids. The CDR3 is CASSNLNTGGDQPQHF. CDR3 in DNA: TGTGCCAGCAGCAACCTCAACACAGGCGGCGACCAGCCCCAGCATTTT.

In regard to this clone: An end of the junction does not agree with germline; a read error may underlie this. The V call is TRBV27, the J call TRBJ2-1, with 8 positions matching TRBD2. This CDR3 contains 14 residues. Per the germline V gene, CDR1 is MNHEY and CDR2 is SMNVEV (reference sequence). As DNA, the CDR3 is TGTGCCGTCAGAACGGGAGGGCCGAACAATAAGCAGTTCTTC. This sequence encodes CAVRTGGPNNKQFF.

This clone was counted between two and nine times. The junction differs from germline at one of its ends, possibly a read error. The rearrangement links TRBV4-1 to TRBJ1-4; D not certain. Germline CDR1 MGHRA, CDR2 YSYEKL. There are 16 residues in the CDR3. CDR3 residues: CASTTWHEETNEKLFF. CDR3 bases: TGTGCCAGCACCACGTGGCACGAGGAAACTAATGAAAAACTGTTTTTT.

The rearrangement links TRBV5-6 to TRBJ2-7, with 11 positions matching TRBD2. CDR1 is SGHDT, CDR2 YYEEEE, per germline. The CDR3 is made up of 15 amino acids. V lost 4 bases to trimming and J lost 3 bases; unmatched junction nucleotides: 6. CDR3 bases: TGTGCCAGCAGCCAGGGACTAGCGGAGCTCTACGAGCAGTACTTC. It is translated as CASSQGLAELYEQYF. Full variable domain (missing parts from reference TRBV5-6 and TRBJ2-7): DAGVTQSPTHLIKTRGQQVTLRCSPKSGHDTVSWYQQALGQGPQFIFQYYEEEERQRGNFPDRFSGHQFPNYSSELNVNALLLGDSALYLCASSQGLAELYEQYFGPGTRLTVT.

In this sample, this clone turned up once. This sequence joins TRBV5-6 and TRBJ2-2; 11 bases align to TRBD2. V dropped 0 bases and J dropped 6; count of bases not matched to a gene: 4. This CDR3 is 16 amino acids long. CDR1 and CDR2 (germline): SGHDT, YYEEEE. The CDR3 coding sequence is TGTGCCAGCAGCTTGGTTCTAGCGGGAGGAGCCGGGGAGCTGTTTTTT. This codes for CASSLVLAGGAGELFF.

This clone is classed as medium-sized. The chain has TRBV2 and TRBJ2-4, with D possibly matching TRBD2 (6 bases). V was cut by 9 bases and J by 0 bases, with 12 bases left in between. The CDR3 loop spans 14 amino acids. Germline CDR1 and CDR2: SNHLY and FYNNEI. In DNA, the CDR3 is TGTGCCAGGGGAAGGAGGGAAGCCAAAAACATTCAGTACTTC. Its translation is CARGRREAKNIQYF. Full variable domain (rest looked up from reference TRBV2 and TRBJ2-4): EPEVTQTPSHQVTQMGQEVILRCVPISNHLYFYWYRQILGQKVEFLVSFYNNEISEKSEIFDDQFSVERPDGSNFTLKIRSTKLEDSAMYFCARGRREAKNIQYFGAGTRLSVL.

V is TRBV4-3 and J is TRBJ2-5; D gene uncertain. This CDR3 contains 16 residues. The germline V gene encodes CDR1 LGHNA and CDR2 YSLEER. Trimming shortened V by 1 base and J by 2 bases, and 14 bases separated the two germline ends. CDR3 region: CASSQGAFGSQETQYF. The CDR3 DNA reads TGCGCCAGCAGCCAAGGGGCCTTCGGATCGCAAGAGACCCAGTACTTC.

This clone was found many times. The rearrangement joins TRBV9 to TRBJ1-1; no clear D gene. Germline loops: CDR1 SGDLS, CDR2 YYNGEE. Trimming removed 0 bases from V and 0 bases from J, with 9 bases in between. CDR3 length: 15 residues. This chain's CDR3 is CASSVAGEMNTEAFF. In DNA form, the CDR3 reads TGTGCCAGCAGCGTAGCTGGGGAAATGAACACTGAAGCTTTCTTT.

V and J are TRBV7-3 and TRBJ2-6; D remains unclear. CDR1 and CDR2 (germline): SGHTA, FQGTGA. Trimming removed 4 bases from V and 0 bases from J, with 4 bases in between. The CDR3 covers 14 residues. The DNA for the CDR3 is TGTGCCAGCAGCTCTGACTCTGGGGCCAACGTCCTGACTTTC. Protein product: CASSSDSGANVLTF.

This clone was recorded only once. The rearrangement joins TRBV29-1 to TRBJ2-7, with TRBD1 as a possible D gene (6 bases). Between the trimmed V and J ends, which lost 6 bases and 2 bases, there was a span of 11 bases. Germline V gives CDR1 SQVTM, CDR2 ANQGSEA. The CDR3 totals 12 residues. CDR3 loop: CSVDTGPYEQYF. CDR3 in DNA: TGCAGCGTAGATACAGGGCCCTACGAGCAGTACTTC.

The chain has TRBV9 and TRBJ2-3; D is possibly TRBD1 or TRBD2 (5 bases each). Germline values: CDR1 SGDLS, CDR2 YYNGEE. V shed 4 bases and J shed 9 bases, with 12 bases lying between them. The CDR3 length is 12 residues. The CDR3 loop is CASSLWDETQYF. In nucleotides, the CDR3 is TGTGCCAGCAGCCTGTGGGACGAGACGCAGTATTTT.